These 26 T cell receptor beta chains were sequenced from one sample in a study of CD8 T cells in Susac syndrome. Random hexamers were used to reverse transcribe roughly 0.45 to 1 ug of RNA. TCRdb re-analysed the immunoSEQ multiplex PCR reads in MiXCR, keeping a single row per CDR3 protein. In the table there are 100,000 to 150,000 distinct CDR3 sequences, roughly 93% of which are singletons. Material for sequencing was CD8+ T cells from PBMCs. The receptor set was obtained from a human donor with multiple sclerosis.

The CDR3, as DNA: TGTGCCAGCAGTTACAGGTGGTGGAGAAAGAGAATTAGCAATCAGCCCCAGCATTTT. Translated: CASSYRWWRKRISNQPQHF. The chain recombines TRBV6-5 with TRBJ1-5, with D hard to call. This CDR3 spans 19 amino acids. Looked up from germline, CDR1 is MNHEY and CDR2 is SVGAGI. Trimming removed 2 bases from V and 0 bases from J, with 20 bases in between.

The V call is TRBV7-9, the J call TRBJ1-1; D is possibly TRBD1 (5 bases). The V gene lost 2 bases and the J gene lost 11 bases, with 18 bases spanning the gap. The CDR3 has 14 residues. The germline V gene has CDR1 SEHNR and CDR2 FQNEAQ (reference sequence). CDR3 in amino acids: CASSLSPGQGLAFF. DNA for the CDR3: TGTGCCAGCAGCTTAAGTCCGGGCCAGGGTTTGGCTTTCTTT.

V is TRBV29-1 and J is TRBJ1-2, with D perhaps TRBD1 (5 bases). The V end lost 4 bases, the J end lost 8 bases, and 14 bases lay between the germline ends. Per the germline V gene, CDR1 is SQVTM and CDR2 is ANQGSEA. The CDR3 sequence is 12 residues long. CDR3 coding DNA: TGCAGCGTTGCGGGGGGGGATTGGGGCTACACCTTC. Amino acids: CSVAGGDWGYTF.

The rearrangement joins TRBV7-8 to TRBJ1-5; no definite D call. Germline CDR1 reads SGHVS; CDR2 reads FQNEAQ. The CDR3 is made up of 15 amino acids. Between the trimmed V and J ends, which lost 0 bases and 3 bases, there was a span of 9 bases. The CDR3 DNA follows: TGTGCCAGCAGCTTAGCGCTTGGAGTCAATCAGCCCCAGCATTTT. It translates to CASSLALGVNQPQHF.

The V call is TRBV11-1, the J call TRBJ2-7; D ambiguous. The CDR3 extends over 16 amino acids. Germline CDR1 SGHAT, CDR2 FQDESV (reference sequence). Trimming pared 7 bases from V and 4 bases from J, leaving 23 bases between. In nucleotides, the CDR3 is TGTGCCAGCATCGACCCCCTTTCCGGGTTTGGGTACGAGCAGTACGTC. Its translation: CASIDPLSGFGYEQYV.

This CDR3 is CASSFLAGSTSTDTQYF. CDR3 nucleotide sequence: TGTGCCAGCAGTTTCCTAGCGGGGTCAACTAGCACAGATACGCAGTATTTT. The rearrangement uses TRBV12-3 or TRBV12-4 and TRBJ2-3; TRBD2 matches 9 bases. V shed 3 bases and J 0 bases; nucleotides not matched to a gene: 7. This CDR3 spans 17 amino acids.

This clonotype was seen only a few times. The chain uses TRBV13 and TRBJ2-1, with no clear D. The V and J ends lost 4 bases and 7 bases respectively, with 14 bases between them. This CDR3 region has 14 residues. Germline V gene sequence: CDR1 PRHDT, CDR2 FYEKMQ (reference sequence). CDR3 sequence reads: CASSSRVPGNEQFF. In nucleotides, the CDR3 is TGTGCCAGCAGCTCCCGAGTCCCCGGAAATGAGCAGTTCTTC.

This chain links TRBV5-1 with TRBJ2-1; 7 nucleotides match TRBD2. Germline trimming cut 7 bases from V and 8 bases from J; bases unmatched to any gene: 6. The CDR3 has 12 residues. Germline V gene lookup returns CDR1 SGHRS and CDR2 YFSETQ. The CDR3 DNA reads TGCGCCAGCGCCCTCCGGGGGGATGAGCAGTTCTTC. Its protein is CASALRGDEQFF.

With respect to this clonotype: One end of the junction varies from germline; a read error may be responsible. The V and J genes are TRBV15 and TRBJ2-7; TRBD1 matches 7 bases. Looked up from germline, CDR1 is LNHNV and CDR2 is YYDKDF (reference sequence). CDR3 length: 16 residues. DNA for the CDR3: TGTGCCACCAGCGGAGAGAGGAGGACAGGAGCCTACGAGCAGTACTTC. Its protein is CATSGERRTGAYEQYF.

The CDR3 nucleotides are TGTGCCAGCAGTTTAGAGAACCGGAATGAGCAGTTCTTC. As protein: CASSLENRNEQFF. The V call is TRBV12-3 or TRBV12-4, the J call TRBJ2-1; D is uncertain. The CDR3 loop spans 13 amino acids. With 1 base removed from V and 7 bases from J, the gap between germline ends came to 8 bases.

V and J are TRBV27 and TRBJ2-1; perhaps TRBD2 as D (6 bases). The CDR3 loop spans 15 amino acids. The germline CDR1 and CDR2 sequences are MNHEY and SMNVEV (reference sequence). Trimming shortened V by 7 bases and J by 0 bases, and 13 bases separated the two germline ends. CDR3 sequence: CASTVGGSSYNEQFF. The DNA for the CDR3 is TGTGCCAGCACCGTGGGAGGCAGCTCCTACAATGAGCAGTTCTTC.

The chain recombines TRBV9 with TRBJ1-2, with a possible D match to TRBD1 (5 bases). Germline-derived CDR1 and CDR2 are SGDLS and YYNGEE. The CDR3 spans 16 residues. Trimming shortened V by 0 bases and J by 4 bases, and 16 bases separated the two germline ends. DNA of the CDR3: TGTGCCAGCAGCGTAGCCCCCCCCGGGACCACCTATGGCTACACCTTC. This translates into CASSVAPPGTTYGYTF.

The gene calls are TRBV20-1 and TRBJ2-7, with D tentatively TRBD1 or TRBD2 (5 bases each). V was shortened by 6 bases and J by 2 bases, with 17 bases between the two germline ends. This CDR3 is built from 14 residues. CDR1 DFQATT and CDR2 SNEGSKA come from the germline V gene (reference sequence). CDR3 bases: TGCAGTGCAAACGGGGCAGGGTCCGCCTACGAGCAGTACTTC. Translating gives CSANGAGSAYEQYF.

V and J are TRBV5-6 and TRBJ2-7; possible D gene TRBD2, 6 bases. The germline V gene encodes CDR1 SGHDT and CDR2 YYEEEE. The germline V and J ends were trimmed by 2 bases and 1 base, with 10 bases remaining between them. The CDR3 runs 14 residues. The CDR3 is CASSFGTGSYEQYV. The CDR3 DNA reads as TGTGCCAGCAGCTTCGGGACTGGTTCCTACGAGCAGTACGTC.

The V call is TRBV5-1, the J call TRBJ2-1, with 9 bases aligning to TRBD2. The CDR3 extends over 16 amino acids. Germline V gene data show CDR1 as SGHRS and CDR2 as YFSETQ. V lost 1 base and J lost 8; bases outside the gene matches: 10. In DNA, the CDR3 is TGCGCCAGCAGCTTGCACCTGCGGGGGGGCGTTGATGAGCAGTTCTTC. Protein product: CASSLHLRGGVDEQFF. The full variable domain, with the rest looked up from reference TRBV5-1 and TRBJ2-1, is KAGVTQTPRYLIKTRGQQVTLSCSPISGHRSVSWYQQTPGQGLQFLFEYFSETQRNKGNFPGRFSGRQFSNSRSEMNVSTLELGDSALYLCASSLHLRGGVDEQFFGPGTRLTVL.

The V and J genes are TRBV19 and TRBJ1-1, with TRBD1 identical over 7 bases. The CDR3 covers 14 residues. The V gene end was trimmed by 0 bases and the J gene end by 8 bases; junction bases not matched to a gene: 6. Germline V gene sequence: CDR1 LNHDA, CDR2 SQIVND (reference sequence). CDR3 residues: CASSIDLGQVEAFF. The CDR3 DNA follows: TGTGCCAGTAGTATAGACCTCGGACAGGTGGAAGCTTTCTTT.

The chain couples TRBV27 to TRBJ2-1; 8 bases match TRBD1. The ends lost 7 bases at V and 8 bases at J; junction bases unmatched: 13. Germline lookup yields CDR1 MNHEY and CDR2 SMNVEV (reference sequence). This CDR3 is built from 15 residues. CDR3 sequence: CASTLFRTGNYEQFF. CDR3 nucleotide sequence: TGTGCCAGCACCCTTTTTCGGACAGGGAACTATGAGCAGTTCTTC.

The chain is built from TRBV5-4 and TRBJ1-1, with 7 bases matching TRBD1. The CDR3 contains 15 residues. Germline lookup yields CDR1 SGHNT and CDR2 YYREEE (reference sequence). The V and J ends lost 4 bases and 1 base, in that order; junction bases with no gene match: 7. The CDR3 DNA sequence: TGTGCCAGCAGCCCCGGGGACAGAACGAACACTGAAGCTTTCTTT. Translated, it gives CASSPGDRTNTEAFF.

This chain joins TRBV5-1 and TRBJ2-1, with a weak D call TRBD1 (6 bases). The length of the CDR3 is 15 residues. Trimming pared 4 bases from V and 7 bases from J, leaving 18 bases between. The germline gives CDR1 SGHRS, CDR2 YFSETQ. The CDR3 protein is CASSPGAGAGNEQFF. The CDR3 nucleotides are TGCGCCAGCAGCCCTGGTGCAGGGGCCGGGAATGAGCAGTTCTTC.

The rearrangement uses TRBV6-5 and TRBJ2-3; unclear D gene. This CDR3 is built from 15 residues. V dropped 4 bases and J dropped 4 bases, with 15 bases sitting between them. CDR1 and CDR2 (germline): MNHEY, SVGAGI. The CDR3 here is CASSLRKTVPDTQYF. The CDR3 DNA sequence: TGTGCCAGCAGTTTACGAAAGACTGTCCCAGATACGCAGTATTTT.

This clonotype was seen just once. The chain links TRBV30 to TRBJ2-4; D perhaps matches TRBD1 (5 bases). The CDR3 runs 13 residues. Per the germline V gene, CDR1 is GTSNPN and CDR2 is SVGIG (reference sequence). V lost 8 bases to trimming and J lost 0 bases, with 11 bases between them. CDR3 amino acids: CAGDDRAKNIQYF. The CDR3 DNA follows: TGTGCCGGCGACGACAGAGCCAAAAACATTCAGTACTTC.

This chain uses TRBV12-3 or TRBV12-4 with TRBJ1-1; D is undetermined. The CDR3 extends over 11 amino acids. The germline V and J ends were trimmed by 3 bases and 7 bases, with 6 bases remaining between them. CDR3 in amino acids: CASSLKFEAFF. The CDR3 coding sequence is TGTGCCAGCAGTTTGAAGTTTGAAGCTTTCTTT.

The chain is built from TRBV12-3 or TRBV12-4 and TRBJ2-1, with D perhaps matching TRBD2 (6 bases). The CDR3 has 15 residues. V was trimmed by 6 bases and J by 0 bases, leaving 12 bases between them. The CDR3 is CASRPRRGSYNEQFF. In DNA form, the CDR3 reads TGTGCCAGCAGGCCACGGCGGGGCTCCTACAATGAGCAGTTCTTC.

V gene TRBV1 combines with J gene TRBJ2-7. TRBV1 is designated a pseudogene. This CDR3 region has 17 residues. Here the CDR3 DNA reads TGCACCAGCAGCCAAGAGGCGGCAAGACCAGACCCCTACGAGCAGTACGTC. Amino acids: CTSSQEAARPDPYEQYV.

The chain employs TRBV7-9 and TRBJ2-5; D possibly corresponds to TRBD1 (5 bases). Germline CDR1 SEHNR, CDR2 FQNEAQ (reference sequence). The CDR3 totals 12 residues. The V end lost 4 bases, the J end lost 5 bases, and 8 bases lay between the germline ends. CDR3 sequence (DNA): TGTGCCAGCAGCTCTGGGGCTGAGACCCAGTACTTC. It codes for CASSSGAETQYF.

The rearrangement joins TRBV7-9 to TRBJ1-1; 7 bases are shared with TRBD1. CDR1 SEHNR and CDR2 FQNEAQ come from the germline V gene (reference sequence). V gave up 4 bases and J gave up 5 bases; unmatched junction bases: 4. There are 13 residues in the CDR3. In DNA form, the CDR3 reads TGTGCCAGCAGCTACAGGGGAAGTACTGAAGCTTTCTTT. Translated: CASSYRGSTEAFF.